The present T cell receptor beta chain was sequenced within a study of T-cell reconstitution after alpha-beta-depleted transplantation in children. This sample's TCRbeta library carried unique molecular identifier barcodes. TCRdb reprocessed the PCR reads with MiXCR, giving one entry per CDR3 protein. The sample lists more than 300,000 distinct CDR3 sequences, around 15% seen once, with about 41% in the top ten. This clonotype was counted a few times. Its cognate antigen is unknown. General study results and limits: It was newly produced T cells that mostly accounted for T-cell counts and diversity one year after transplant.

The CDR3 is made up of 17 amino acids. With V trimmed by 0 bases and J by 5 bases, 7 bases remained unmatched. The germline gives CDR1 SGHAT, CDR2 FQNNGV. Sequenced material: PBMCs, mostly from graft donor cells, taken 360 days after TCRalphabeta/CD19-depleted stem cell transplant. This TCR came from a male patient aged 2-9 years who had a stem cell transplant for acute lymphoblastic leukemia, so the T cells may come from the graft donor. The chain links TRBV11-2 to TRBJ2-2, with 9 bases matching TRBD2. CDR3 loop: CASSLEAGGPVTGELFF. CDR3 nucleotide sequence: TGTGCCAGCAGCTTAGAGGCGGGAGGGCCGGTAACCGGGGAGCTGTTTTTT.